These 10 T cell receptor beta chains share one sample of origin, sequenced in a study of shared clonotypes between healthy human individuals. The data were produced by immunoSEQ multiplex PCR, yet TCRdb's version contains in-frame clones alone and is incomplete. The sample yields about 460,000 clones, roughly three quarters seen once. Sequencing was carried out using PBMCs. The receptors originated from a woman in her 40s in good health. Some clones in this sample may be carry-over from other donors' samples.

This clone occurred a few times. V usage is TRBV9 and J usage is TRBJ2-5; possible D gene TRBD2, 6 bases. Germline V CDR1 and CDR2: SGDLS, YYNGEE. This CDR3 is built from 13 residues. V was shortened by 4 bases and J by 5 bases, with 12 bases between the two germline ends. CDR3 sequence: CASSYGTWETQYF. The CDR3 region has the DNA TGTGCCAGCAGCTATGGGACTTGGGAGACCCAGTACTTC.

The chain joins TRBV5-1 to TRBJ2-7, with 7 bases fitting TRBD2. The V gene end was trimmed by 0 bases and the J gene end by 2 bases; junction bases not matched to a gene: 8. CDR3 length: 16 amino acids. Per germline, CDR1 SGHRS and CDR2 YFSETQ. The CDR3 loop reads CASSLAPGGSAYEQYF. Written as DNA, the CDR3 is TGCGCCAGCAGCTTGGCCCCCGGCGGGAGCGCCTACGAGCAGTACTTC.

The chain has TRBV10-3 and TRBJ2-3, with 7 bases that match TRBD1. Germline values: CDR1 ENHRY, CDR2 SYGVKD. V dropped 10 bases and J dropped 6; count of bases not matched to a gene: 10. This CDR3 region has 13 residues. CDR3 amino acids: CATTGVLLDTQYF. The CDR3 nucleotides read TGTGCCACCACAGGGGTACTCCTGGATACGCAGTATTTT.

V usage is TRBV30 and J usage is TRBJ1-5; D is unclear. Germline V CDR1 and CDR2: GTSNPN, SVGIG (reference sequence). The CDR3 consists of 15 residues. Trimming shortened V by 2 bases and J by 4 bases, and 15 bases separated the two germline ends. CDR3 in amino acids: CAWSSGDGPNQPQHF. The CDR3 DNA follows: TGTGCCTGGAGTTCGGGTGATGGACCTAATCAGCCCCAGCATTTT.

This chain connects TRBV5-6 to TRBJ2-7; D gene ambiguous. V shed 3 bases and J shed 0 bases, with 4 bases lying between them. This CDR3 contains 12 residues. In germline, CDR1 is SGHDT, CDR2 YYEEEE. The CDR3 loop reads CASSYNSYEQYF. DNA for the CDR3: TGTGCCAGCAGCTATAACTCCTACGAGCAGTACTTC.

The rearrangement joins TRBV5-4 to TRBJ2-7; D may correspond to TRBD1 or TRBD2 (6 bases each). Germline V gene data show CDR1 as SGHNT and CDR2 as YYREEE (reference sequence). This CDR3 comprises 15 residues. V lost 4 bases to trimming and J lost 0 bases, with 14 bases between them. The CDR3, as DNA: TGTGCCAGCAGCCAGGAGGGGACAAGCTCCTACGAGCAGTACTTC. It specifies CASSQEGTSSYEQYF.

The chain combines TRBV29-1 with TRBJ2-3, with 11 bases aligning to TRBD2. CDR1 SQVTM and CDR2 ANQGSEA come from the germline V gene. CDR3 length equals 14 residues. After removal of 5 bases from V and 2 bases from J, the junction contained 3 bases not matched to a gene. CDR3 DNA sequence: TGCAGCGTTACTAGCGGGAGTTCCACAGATACGCAGTATTTT. It yields the protein CSVTSGSSTDTQYF.

The V gene is TRBV28, the J gene TRBJ2-4; D possibly corresponds to TRBD2 (7 bases). CDR3 length equals 16 residues. Deletions cut 6 bases from V and 1 base from J, with 16 bases between. The germline V gene encodes CDR1 MDHEN and CDR2 SYDVKM. CDR3 coding DNA: TGTGCCAGCAGGTCTCAGGGGAGGGGTGCCAAAAACATTCAGTACTTC. Protein: CASRSQGRGAKNIQYF.

The chain is built from TRBV5-6 and TRBJ2-7; D not resolved. The CDR3 has 15 amino acids. CDR1 SGHDT and CDR2 YYEEEE come from the germline V gene. V lost 4 bases, J lost 5 bases, and 19 bases lay in between. CDR3 sequence reads: CASSQIISVRNEQYF. The CDR3 DNA reads as TGTGCCAGCAGCCAAATTATAAGCGTTCGAAACGAGCAGTACTTC. Full variable domain (rest looked up from reference TRBV5-6 and TRBJ2-7): DAGVTQSPTHLIKTRGQQVTLRCSPKSGHDTVSWYQQALGQGPQFIFQYYEEEERQRGNFPDRFSGHQFPNYSSELNVNALLLGDSALYLCASSQIISVRNEQYFGPGTRLTVT.

This clone occurred once. The chain combines TRBV6-6 with TRBJ2-5; no reliable D call. Germline-derived CDR1 and CDR2 are MNHNY and SVGAGI (reference sequence). V was cut by 6 bases and J by 3 bases, with 5 bases left in between. CDR3 length: 11 residues. Here the CDR3 reads CASSDEETQYF. The CDR3 DNA sequence: TGTGCCAGCAGCGACGAAGAGACCCAGTACTTC.